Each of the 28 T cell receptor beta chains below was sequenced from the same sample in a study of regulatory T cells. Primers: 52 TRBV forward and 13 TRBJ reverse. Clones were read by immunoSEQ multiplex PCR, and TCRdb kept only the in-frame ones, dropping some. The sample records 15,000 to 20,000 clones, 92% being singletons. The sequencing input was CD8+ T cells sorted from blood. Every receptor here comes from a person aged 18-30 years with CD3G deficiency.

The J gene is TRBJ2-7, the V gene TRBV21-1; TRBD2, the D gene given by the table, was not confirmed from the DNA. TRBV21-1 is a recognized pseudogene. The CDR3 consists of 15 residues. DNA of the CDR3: TGTGCCAGCAGCACTCCCTTGCGGGTAGTTTCCGAGCAGTACGTC. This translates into CASSTPLRVVSEQYV.

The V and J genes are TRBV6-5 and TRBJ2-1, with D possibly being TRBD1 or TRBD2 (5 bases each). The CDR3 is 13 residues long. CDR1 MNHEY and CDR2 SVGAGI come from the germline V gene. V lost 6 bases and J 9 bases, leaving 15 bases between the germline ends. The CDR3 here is CASRLGTLSEQFF. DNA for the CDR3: TGTGCCAGCAGACTCGGGACCCTTTCTGAGCAGTTCTTC.

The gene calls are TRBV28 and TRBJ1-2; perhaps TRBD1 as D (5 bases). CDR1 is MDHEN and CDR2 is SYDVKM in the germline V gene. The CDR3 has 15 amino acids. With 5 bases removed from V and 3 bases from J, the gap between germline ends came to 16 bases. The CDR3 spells CASSSTGRRYYGYTF. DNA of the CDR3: TGTGCCAGCAGTAGTACAGGCAGGAGATACTATGGCTACACCTTC.

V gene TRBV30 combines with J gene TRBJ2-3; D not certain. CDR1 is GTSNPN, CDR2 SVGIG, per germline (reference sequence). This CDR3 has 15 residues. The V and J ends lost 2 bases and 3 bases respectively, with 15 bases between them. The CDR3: CAWSLLPLATDTQYF. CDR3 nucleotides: TGTGCCTGGAGTCTACTACCACTGGCAACAGATACGCAGTATTTT.

The CDR3 region is CASSQDSWAYEQYF. CDR3 coding DNA: TGCGCCAGCAGCCAAGATTCGTGGGCCTACGAGCAGTACTTC. This chain joins TRBV4-3 and TRBJ2-7; D is undetermined. V lost 0 bases to trimming and J lost 2 bases, with 8 bases between them. The CDR3 is 14 residues long. Per germline, CDR1 LGHNA and CDR2 YSLEER.

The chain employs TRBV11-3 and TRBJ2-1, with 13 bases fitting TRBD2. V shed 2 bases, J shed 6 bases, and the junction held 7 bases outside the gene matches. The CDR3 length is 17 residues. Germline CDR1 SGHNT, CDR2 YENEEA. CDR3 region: CASSLRLGLAGSNEQFF. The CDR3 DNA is TGTGCCAGCAGCTTAAGGCTGGGACTAGCGGGATCCAATGAGCAGTTCTTC. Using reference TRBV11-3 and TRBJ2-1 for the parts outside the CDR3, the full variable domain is EAGVVQSPRYKIIEKKQPVAFWCNPISGHNTLYWYLQNLGQGPELLIRYENEEAVDDSQLPKDRFSAERLKGVDSTLKIQPAELGDSAVYLCASSLRLGLAGSNEQFFGPGTRLTVL.

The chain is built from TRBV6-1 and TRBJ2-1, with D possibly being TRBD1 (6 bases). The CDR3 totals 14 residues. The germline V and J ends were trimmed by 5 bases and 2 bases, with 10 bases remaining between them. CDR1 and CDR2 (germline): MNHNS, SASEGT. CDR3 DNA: TGTGCCAGCAGTAAAGGGGGTACCTACAATGAGCAGTTCTTC. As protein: CASSKGGTYNEQFF.

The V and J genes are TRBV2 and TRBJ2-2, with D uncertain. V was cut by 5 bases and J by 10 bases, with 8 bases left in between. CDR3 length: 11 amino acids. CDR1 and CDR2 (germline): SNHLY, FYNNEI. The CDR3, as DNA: TGTGCCAGCAGTAAAATTCCGGAGCTGTTTTTT. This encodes CASSKIPELFF.

The CDR3 loop is CASSSGHPSSYNSPLHF. The DNA of the CDR3 is TGTGCCAGCAGTTCGGGACACCCGAGCTCCTATAATTCACCCCTCCACTTT. The J gene is TRBJ1-6, the V gene TRBV2; possible D gene TRBD1, 6 bases. This CDR3 region has 17 residues. Germline V CDR1 and CDR2: SNHLY, FYNNEI. Trimming stripped 5 bases from V and 0 bases from J, with 14 bases between.

The CDR3 coding sequence is TGCGCCAGCACCGTAGATTGGCCAGACGCTAACTATGGCTACACCTTC. Its translation: CASTVDWPDANYGYTF. V and J are TRBV5-1 and TRBJ1-2; D remains unclear. The germline V gene encodes CDR1 SGHRS and CDR2 YFSETQ. This CDR3 has 16 residues. Trimming pared 6 bases from V and 0 bases from J, leaving 18 bases between. The complete variable domain, with remaining parts taken from reference TRBV5-1 and TRBJ1-2, reads KAGVTQTPRYLIKTRGQQVTLSCSPISGHRSVSWYQQTPGQGLQFLFEYFSETQRNKGNFPGRFSGRQFSNSRSEMNVSTLELGDSALYLCASTVDWPDANYGYTFGSGTRLTVV.

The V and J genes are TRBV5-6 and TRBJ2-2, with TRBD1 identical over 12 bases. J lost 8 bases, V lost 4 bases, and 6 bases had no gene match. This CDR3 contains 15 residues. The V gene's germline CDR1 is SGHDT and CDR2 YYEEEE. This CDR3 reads CASSLGQGASGELFF. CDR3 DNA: TGTGCCAGCAGCCTGGGACAGGGGGCTTCAGGGGAGCTGTTTTTT.

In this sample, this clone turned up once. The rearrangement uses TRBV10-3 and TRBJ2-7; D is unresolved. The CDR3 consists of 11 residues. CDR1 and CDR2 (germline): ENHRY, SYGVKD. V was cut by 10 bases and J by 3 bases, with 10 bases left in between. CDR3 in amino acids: CASTESYEQYF. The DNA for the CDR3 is TGTGCCAGTACGGAGAGCTACGAGCAGTACTTC.

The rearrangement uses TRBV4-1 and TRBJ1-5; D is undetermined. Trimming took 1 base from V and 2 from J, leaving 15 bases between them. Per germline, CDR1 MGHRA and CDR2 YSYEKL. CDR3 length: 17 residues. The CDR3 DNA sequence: TGCGCCAGCAGCCAAGCACTGCGGGGATGGCGCAATCAGCCCCAGCATTTT. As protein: CASSQALRGWRNQPQHF.

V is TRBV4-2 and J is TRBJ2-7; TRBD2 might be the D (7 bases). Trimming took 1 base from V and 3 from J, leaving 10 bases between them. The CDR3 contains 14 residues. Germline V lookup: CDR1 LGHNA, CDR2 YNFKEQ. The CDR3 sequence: CASSQGGGGYEQYF. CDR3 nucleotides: TGTGCCAGCAGCCAAGGAGGGGGGGGCTACGAGCAGTACTTC.

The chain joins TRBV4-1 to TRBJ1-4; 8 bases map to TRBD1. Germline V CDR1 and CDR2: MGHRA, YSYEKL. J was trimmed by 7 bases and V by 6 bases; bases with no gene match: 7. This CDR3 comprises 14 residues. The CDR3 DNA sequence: TGCGCCAGCAGGAAGACAGGGGAGGGTGAAAAACTGTTTTTT. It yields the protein CASRKTGEGEKLFF.

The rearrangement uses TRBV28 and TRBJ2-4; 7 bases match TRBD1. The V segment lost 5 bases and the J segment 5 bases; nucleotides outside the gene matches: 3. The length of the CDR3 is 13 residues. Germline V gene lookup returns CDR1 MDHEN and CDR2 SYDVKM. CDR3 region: CASSDGQENIQYF. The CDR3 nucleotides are TGTGCCAGCAGTGACGGACAGGAAAACATTCAGTACTTC.

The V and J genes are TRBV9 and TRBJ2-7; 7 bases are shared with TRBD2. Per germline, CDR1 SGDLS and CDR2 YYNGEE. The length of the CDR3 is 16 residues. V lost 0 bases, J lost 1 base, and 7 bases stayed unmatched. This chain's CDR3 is CASSVDPRGGSYEQYF. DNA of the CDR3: TGTGCCAGCAGCGTAGACCCCCGCGGGGGTTCCTACGAGCAGTACTTC. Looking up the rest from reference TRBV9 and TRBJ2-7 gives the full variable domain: DSGVTQTPKHLITATGQRVTLRCSPRSGDLSVYWYQQSLDQGLQFLIQYYNGEERAKGNILERFSAQQFPDLHSELNLSSLELGDSALYFCASSVDPRGGSYEQYFGPGTRLTVT.

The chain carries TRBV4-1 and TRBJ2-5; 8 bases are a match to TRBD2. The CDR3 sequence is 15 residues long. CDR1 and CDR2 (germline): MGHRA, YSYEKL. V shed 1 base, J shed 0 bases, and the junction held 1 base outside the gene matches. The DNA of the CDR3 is TGCGCCAGCAGCCAAGGCGGGGGGTACCAAGAGACCCAGTACTTC. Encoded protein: CASSQGGGYQETQYF.

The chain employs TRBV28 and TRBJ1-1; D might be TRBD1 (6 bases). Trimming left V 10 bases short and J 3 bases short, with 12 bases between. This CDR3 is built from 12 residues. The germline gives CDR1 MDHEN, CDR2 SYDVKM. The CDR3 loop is CATRTDYTEAFF. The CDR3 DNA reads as TGTGCCACCAGGACAGACTACACTGAAGCTTTCTTT.

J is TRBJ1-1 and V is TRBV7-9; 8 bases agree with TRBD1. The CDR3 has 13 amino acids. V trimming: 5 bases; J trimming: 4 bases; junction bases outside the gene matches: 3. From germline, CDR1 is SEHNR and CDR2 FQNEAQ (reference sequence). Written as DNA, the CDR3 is TGTGCCAGCAGCCCGGGGACAGGCACTGAAGCTTTCTTT. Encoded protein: CASSPGTGTEAFF.

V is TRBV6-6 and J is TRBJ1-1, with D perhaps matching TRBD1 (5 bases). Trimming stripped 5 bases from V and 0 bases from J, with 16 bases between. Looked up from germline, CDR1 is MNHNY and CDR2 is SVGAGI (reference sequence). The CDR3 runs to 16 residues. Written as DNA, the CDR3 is TGTGCCAGCAGTGCACCACCAGGGCTCATGAACACTGAAGCTTTCTTT. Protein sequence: CASSAPPGLMNTEAFF.

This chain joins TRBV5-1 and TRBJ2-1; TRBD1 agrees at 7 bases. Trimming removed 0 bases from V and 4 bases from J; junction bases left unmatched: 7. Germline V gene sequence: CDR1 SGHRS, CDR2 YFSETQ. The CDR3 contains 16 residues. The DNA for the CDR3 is TGCGCCAGCAGCTTGGGAAGGGACAGACCATACAATGAGCAGTTCTTC. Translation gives CASSLGRDRPYNEQFF.

CDR3 nucleotide sequence: TGTGCCTGGGAGCCGGGACAGGGTTCTGAGCAGTTCTTC. Translating it yields CAWEPGQGSEQFF. The chain links TRBV30 to TRBJ2-1; the match to TRBD1 covers 9 bases. The CDR3 has 13 residues. CDR1 and CDR2 (germline): GTSNPN, SVGIG (reference sequence). After removal of 5 bases from V and 9 bases from J, the junction contained 8 bases not matched to a gene.

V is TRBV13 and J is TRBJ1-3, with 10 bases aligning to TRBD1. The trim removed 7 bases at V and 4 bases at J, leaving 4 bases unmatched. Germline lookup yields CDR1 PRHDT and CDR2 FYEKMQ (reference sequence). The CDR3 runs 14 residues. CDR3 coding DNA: TGTGCCAGCACCGACAGGGGGCCAGGAAACACCATATATTTT. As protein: CASTDRGPGNTIYF.

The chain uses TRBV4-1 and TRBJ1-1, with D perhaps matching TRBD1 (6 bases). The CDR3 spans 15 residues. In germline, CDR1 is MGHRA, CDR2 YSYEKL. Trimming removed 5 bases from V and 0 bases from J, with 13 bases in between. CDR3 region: CASSELRGMNTEAFF. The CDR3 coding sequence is TGCGCCAGCAGCGAGCTCAGGGGAATGAACACTGAAGCTTTCTTT.

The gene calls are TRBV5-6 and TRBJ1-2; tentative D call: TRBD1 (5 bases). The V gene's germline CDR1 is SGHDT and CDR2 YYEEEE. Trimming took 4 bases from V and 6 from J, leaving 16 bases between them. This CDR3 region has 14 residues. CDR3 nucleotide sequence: TGTGCCAGCAGCCCCATGACAGTGGGCCATGGCTACACCTTC. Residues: CASSPMTVGHGYTF.

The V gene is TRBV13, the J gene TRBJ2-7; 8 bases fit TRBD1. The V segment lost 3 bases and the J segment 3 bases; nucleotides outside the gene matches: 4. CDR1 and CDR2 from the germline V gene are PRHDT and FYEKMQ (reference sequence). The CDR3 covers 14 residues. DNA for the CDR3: TGTGCCAGCAGCTTCGGACAGGGATACTACGAGCAGTACTTC. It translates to CASSFGQGYYEQYF.

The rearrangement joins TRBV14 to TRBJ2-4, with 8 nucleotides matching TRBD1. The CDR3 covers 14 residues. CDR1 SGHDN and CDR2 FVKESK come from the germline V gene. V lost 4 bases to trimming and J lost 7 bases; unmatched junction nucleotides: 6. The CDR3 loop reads CASSPRQGSNIQYF. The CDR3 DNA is TGTGCCAGCAGCCCACGACAGGGGTCTAACATTCAGTACTTC.